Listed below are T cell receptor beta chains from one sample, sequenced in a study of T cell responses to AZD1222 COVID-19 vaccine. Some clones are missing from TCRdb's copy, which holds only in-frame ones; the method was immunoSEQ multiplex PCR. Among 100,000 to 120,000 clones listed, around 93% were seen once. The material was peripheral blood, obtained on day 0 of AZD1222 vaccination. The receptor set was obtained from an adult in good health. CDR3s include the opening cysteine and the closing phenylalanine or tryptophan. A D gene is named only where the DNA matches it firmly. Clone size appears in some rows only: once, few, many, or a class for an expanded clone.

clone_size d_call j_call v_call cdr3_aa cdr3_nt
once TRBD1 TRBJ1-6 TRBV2 CASSGQGFNSPLHF TGTGCCAGCAGTGGACAGGGCTTTAATTCACCCCTCCACTTT
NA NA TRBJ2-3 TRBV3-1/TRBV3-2 CASSLGGTQYF TGTGCCAGCAGCCTGGGTGGTACGCAGTATTTT
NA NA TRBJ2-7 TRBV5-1 CASSLVGRSSYEQYF TGCGCCAGCAGCTTGGTAGGACGGTCCTCCTACGAGCAGTACTTC
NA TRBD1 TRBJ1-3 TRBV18 CASSPGQGAPLSGNTIYF TGTGCCAGCTCACCGGGACAGGGGGCACCCCTCTCTGGAAACACCATATATTTT
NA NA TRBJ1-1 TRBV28 CASSPHTEAFF TGTGCCAGCAGCCCCCACACTGAAGCTTTCTTT
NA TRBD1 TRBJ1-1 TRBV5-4 CASSLEGTGGTEAFF TGTGCCAGCAGCTTGGAAGGGACAGGGGGCACTGAAGCTTTCTTT
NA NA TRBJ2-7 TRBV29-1 CSAPPFDSAYEQYF TGCAGCGCCCCCCCCTTTGACAGCGCCTACGAGCAGTACTTC
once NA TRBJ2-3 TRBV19 CASSISGGTTDTQYF TGTGCCAGTAGTATCTCCGGGGGAACCACAGATACGCAGTATTTT
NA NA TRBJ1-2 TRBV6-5 CASSYPGHHGYTF TGTGCCAGCAGTTACCCGGGACATCATGGCTACACCTTC
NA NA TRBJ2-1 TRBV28 CASRYQGGPEQFF TGTGCCAGCAGATACCAGGGGGGGCCTGAGCAGTTCTTC
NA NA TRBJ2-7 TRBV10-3 CAIQGSYEQYF TGTGCCATTCAAGGGTCCTACGAGCAGTACTTC
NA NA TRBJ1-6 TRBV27 CASSPKQGSYSPLHF TGTGCCAGCAGTCCAAAACAGGGCAGCTACTCACCCCTCCACTTT
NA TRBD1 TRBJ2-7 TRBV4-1 CASSQGQGAWYEQYF TGCGCCAGCAGCCAGGGACAGGGGGCTTGGTACGAGCAGTACTTC
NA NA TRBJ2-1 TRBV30 CAWRWSLDEQFF TGTGCCTGGAGGTGGTCCCTGGATGAGCAGTTCTTC
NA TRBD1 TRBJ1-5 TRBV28 CASRTGVLNQPQHF TGTGCCAGCAGGACAGGGGTGTTAAATCAGCCCCAGCATTTT
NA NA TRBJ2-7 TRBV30 CAWGAVHEQYF TGTGCCTGGGGGGCAGTCCACGAGCAGTACTTC
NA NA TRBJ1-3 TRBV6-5 CASRDSGKGNTIYF TGTGCCAGCAGGGATTCAGGGAAAGGAAACACCATATATTTT
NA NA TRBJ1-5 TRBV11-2 CASSLGAGMGQPQHF TGTGCCAGCAGCTTAGGAGCCGGGATGGGTCAGCCCCAGCATTTT
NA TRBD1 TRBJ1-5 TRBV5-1 CASSQEGHRGDDSNQPQHF TGCGCCAGCAGCCAGGAGGGGCACAGGGGAGACGATAGCAATCAGCCCCAGCATTTT
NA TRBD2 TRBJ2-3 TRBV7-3 CASSLTGGFPDTQYF TGTGCCAGCAGCTTAACGGGGGGGTTCCCAGATACGCAGTATTTT
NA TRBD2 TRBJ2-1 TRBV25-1 CASSDKKSGLADYNEQFF TGTGCCAGCAGTGATAAAAAGAGTGGACTAGCGGACTACAATGAGCAGTTCTTC
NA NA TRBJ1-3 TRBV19 CASSEFGSGNTIYF TGTGCCAGTAGTGAGTTCGGGTCTGGAAACACCATATATTTT
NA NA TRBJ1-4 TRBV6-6 CASSSDTATNEKLFF TGTGCCAGCAGTTCGGACACCGCAACTAATGAAAAACTGTTTTTT
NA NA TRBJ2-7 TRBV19 CASSIADGAYEQYF TGTGCCAGTAGTATAGCGGACGGGGCCTACGAGCAGTACTTC
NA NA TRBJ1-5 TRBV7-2 CASSLGDHLAYSNQPQHF TGTGCCAGCAGCTTGGGGGACCATCTCGCGTATAGCAATCAGCCCCAGCATTTT
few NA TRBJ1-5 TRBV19 CASSMSEDQPQHF TGTGCCAGTAGTATGTCTGAGGATCAGCCCCAGCATTTT
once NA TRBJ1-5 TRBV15 CATSRGDNEKPQHF TGTGCCACCAGCAGAGGGGACAACGAGAAGCCCCAGCATTTT
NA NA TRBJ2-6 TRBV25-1 CASRGGSSGANVLTF TGTGCCAGCAGGGGAGGTAGCTCTGGGGCCAACGTCCTGACTTTC
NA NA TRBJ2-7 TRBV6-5 CAIGAGEQYF TGTGCCATCGGGGCGGGGGAGCAGTACTTC
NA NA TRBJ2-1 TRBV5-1 CASSLAPEAISYNEQFF TGCGCCAGCAGCTTGGCCCCCGAAGCGATCTCCTACAATGAGCAGTTCTTC
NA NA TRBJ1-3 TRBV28 CASSGSWTRGNTIYF TGTGCCAGCAGTGGGAGTTGGACCCGTGGAAACACCATATATTTT
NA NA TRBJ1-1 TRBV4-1 CASSAGQPPEAFF TGCGCCAGCAGCGCTGGACAGCCGCCTGAAGCTTTCTTT
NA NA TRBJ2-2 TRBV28 CASKKTGRAGELFF TGTGCCAGCAAGAAAACAGGCCGGGCCGGGGAGCTGTTTTTT
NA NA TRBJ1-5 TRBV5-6 CASSFLQGDQPQHF TGTGCCAGCAGCTTTCTACAGGGTGATCAGCCCCAGCATTTT
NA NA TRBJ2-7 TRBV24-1 CATSDRHSYEQYF TGTGCCACCAGTGATCGACATTCCTACGAGCAGTACTTC
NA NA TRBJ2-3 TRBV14 CASSNQGLYTDTQYF TGTGCCAGCAGCAATCAAGGACTGTACACAGATACGCAGTATTTT
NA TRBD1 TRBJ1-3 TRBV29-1 CSVTLQGKGGNTIYF TGCAGCGTAACCCTACAGGGGAAAGGTGGAAACACCATATATTTT
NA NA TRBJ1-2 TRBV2 CASREDSGNYGYTF TGTGCCAGCAGAGAGGACAGCGGGAACTATGGCTACACCTTC
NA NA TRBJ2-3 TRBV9 CASSVGGSSGTDTQYF TGTGCCAGCAGCGTAGGTGGGTCCTCGGGCACAGATACGCAGTATTTT
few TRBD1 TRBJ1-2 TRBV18 CASSPPATGDCTF TGTGCCAGCTCACCACCGGCGACAGGGGATTGCACCTTC
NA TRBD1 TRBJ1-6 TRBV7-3 CASSQQGAKNSPLHF TGTGCCAGCAGCCAACAGGGGGCTAAGAATTCACCCCTCCACTTT
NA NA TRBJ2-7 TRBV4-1 CASSGSGGPTPYYEQYF TGCGCCAGCAGCGGTTCGGGGGGCCCCACCCCGTACTACGAGCAGTACTTC
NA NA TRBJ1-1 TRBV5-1 CASSLGEPEAFF TGCGCCAGCAGCTTGGGAGAACCTGAAGCTTTCTTT
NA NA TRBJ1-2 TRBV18 CASSPPSRGYGYTF TGTGCCAGCTCACCACCGTCCCGAGGCTATGGCTACACCTTC
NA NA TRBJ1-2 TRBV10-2 CASSETGTNYGYTF TGCGCCAGCAGTGAGACAGGAACTAACTATGGCTACACCTTC
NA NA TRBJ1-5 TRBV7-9 CASSLDGNQPQHF TGTGCCAGCAGCTTAGACGGGAATCAGCCCCAGCATTTT